This T cell receptor (beta chain) is drawn from a study of response to subunit inactivated influenza vaccine. Overall study findings and caveats: The study's authors posited that every seasonal influenza vaccination enlists few new T cells.

One entry per CDR3 protein results from TCRdb running MiXCR on the RT-PCR reads. The sample holds 250,000 to 350,000 distinct CDR3 sequences, approximately 20% seen once. This clonotype was observed a handful of times. Its matching antigen is unknown. Germline V gives CDR1 LGHDT, CDR2 YNNKEL (reference sequence). Trimming cost V 1 base and J 3 bases, with 12 bases left between them. The CDR3 totals 15 residues. V is TRBV3-1 and J is TRBJ2-5, with no clear D. The clonotype originates from a man between 50 and 75 years old who received an inactivated influenza vaccine. Sequenced material: PBMCs from blood, taken 21 months after vaccination. The CDR3 DNA reads as TGTGCCAGCAGCCAAGGATGGGCGCCAAAAGAGACCCAGTACTTC. As protein: CASSQGWAPKETQYF.